The next 18 T cell receptor beta chains were all read from a single sample in a study of patients and donors after allogeneic stem cell transplantation. One entry per CDR3 protein results from TCRdb running MiXCR on the RT-PCR reads. The table includes over 200,000 distinct CDR3 sequences, roughly two fifths detected once. The sequenced material came from blood, either unsorted or a sorted T cell fraction (not recorded which). The receptors stem from a human donor who was either an allogeneic HSCT recipient or a stem cell or donor lymphocyte infusion donor (not recorded which). It is not recorded whose cells these are; they may come from a transplant donor.

The chain has TRBV4-2 and TRBJ2-7; 9 bases fit TRBD1. The germline CDR1 and CDR2 sequences are LGHNA and YNFKEQ. V lost 5 bases and J lost 2; bases outside the gene matches: 4. The CDR3 extends over 14 amino acids. As DNA, the CDR3 is TGTGCCAGCAGCATCGACAGGGGGACCTACGAGCAGTACTTC. Protein sequence: CASSIDRGTYEQYF.

This sequence joins TRBV5-5 and TRBJ2-3; D unresolved. Per the germline V gene, CDR1 is SGHKS and CDR2 is YYEKEE (reference sequence). V was trimmed by 4 bases and J by 9 bases, leaving 9 bases between them. CDR3 length: 11 residues. The CDR3 region has the DNA TGTGCCAGCAGCCCGCACTCCACGCAGTATTTT. Protein sequence: CASSPHSTQYF. Full variable domain (rest looked up from reference TRBV5-5 and TRBJ2-3): DAGVTQSPTHLIKTRGQQVTLRCSPISGHKSVSWYQQVLGQGPQFIFQYYEKEERGRGNFPDRFSARQFPNYSSELNVNALLLGDSALYLCASSPHSTQYFGPGTRLTVL.

This clonotype has only a few counts. The V gene is TRBV12-3 or TRBV12-4, the J gene TRBJ2-3; D perhaps matches TRBD2 (6 bases). V shed 3 bases and J shed 3 bases, with 16 bases lying between them. The CDR3 is made up of 16 amino acids. CDR3 in amino acids: CASSFSGALATDTQYF. In nucleotides, the CDR3 is TGTGCCAGCAGTTTTTCTGGCGCTCTAGCGACAGATACGCAGTATTTT.

This chain uses TRBV7-8 with TRBJ2-3, with 10 nucleotides matching TRBD2. Trimming removed 2 bases from V and 1 base from J; junction bases left unmatched: 3. The CDR3 runs 16 residues. Germline V gives CDR1 SGHVS, CDR2 FQNEAQ. The CDR3 protein is CASSLRTSGGTDTQYF. CDR3 DNA: TGTGCCAGCAGCTTACGAACTAGCGGGGGCACAGATACGCAGTATTTT. The full variable domain, with the rest looked up from reference TRBV7-8 and TRBJ2-3, is GAGVSQSPRYKVAKRGQDVALRCDPISGHVSLFWYQQALGQGPEFLTYFQNEAQLDKSGLPSDRFFAERPEGSVSTLKIQRTQQEDSAVYLCASSLRTSGGTDTQYFGPGTRLTVL.

V gene TRBV24-1 combines with J gene TRBJ1-2; 11 bases line up with TRBD1. J lost 8 bases, V lost 4 bases, and 5 bases had no gene match. This CDR3 contains 14 residues. Germline V gene sequence: CDR1 KGHDR, CDR2 SFDVKD. In nucleotides, the CDR3 is TGTGCCACCAGTGACCCGGGACAGGGGGGAGGCTACACCTTC. The encoded protein is CATSDPGQGGGYTF.

The J gene is TRBJ1-6, the V gene TRBV5-5; a possible D gene is TRBD1 (5 bases). Deletions cut 4 bases from V and 5 bases from J, with 16 bases between. This CDR3 region has 16 residues. Per the germline V gene, CDR1 is SGHKS and CDR2 is YYEKEE (reference sequence). This CDR3 is CASSPPGAFHNSPLHF. CDR3 sequence (DNA): TGTGCCAGCAGCCCACCTGGGGCATTTCATAATTCACCCCTCCACTTT.

The chain employs TRBV9 and TRBJ2-2; no clear D gene. This CDR3 is 14 amino acids long. The germline gives CDR1 SGDLS, CDR2 YYNGEE. The V end was cut by 3 bases, the J end by 3 bases, with 9 bases between. The CDR3 DNA is TGTGCCAGCAGCGCGATACAGTACACCGGGGAGCTGTTTTTT. Its protein is CASSAIQYTGELFF.

This clonotype showed up just a few times. This chain connects TRBV20-1 to TRBJ1-1; no clear D gene. V lost 0 bases and J 6 bases, leaving 11 bases between the germline ends. The germline V gene encodes CDR1 DFQATT and CDR2 SNEGSKA (reference sequence). The CDR3 is 13 residues long. In DNA, the CDR3 is TGCAGTGCTAGAGATTCGATTGTCCCTGAAGCTTTCTTT. It yields the protein CSARDSIVPEAFF.

This clonotype has only a few counts. V and J are TRBV6-6 and TRBJ1-6; a possible D gene is TRBD1 (6 bases). The germline CDR1 and CDR2 sequences are MNHNY and SVGAGI (reference sequence). Trimming stripped 6 bases from V and 9 bases from J, with 15 bases between. The CDR3 loop spans 14 amino acids. The CDR3 loop is CASRLTGLGSPLHF. CDR3 DNA sequence: TGTGCCAGCAGGCTCACAGGGCTTGGTTCACCCCTCCACTTT.

The chain joins TRBV4-1 to TRBJ1-5; D not resolved. This CDR3 comprises 14 residues. The V end lost 4 bases, the J end lost 1 base, and 8 bases lay between the germline ends. Germline CDR1 and CDR2: MGHRA and YSYEKL. The CDR3: CASSLEASNQPQHF. In nucleotides, the CDR3 is TGCGCCAGCAGCCTCGAAGCGAGCAATCAGCCCCAGCATTTT.

This clonotype was recorded a few times. The V gene is TRBV9, the J gene TRBJ2-1; 7 nucleotides align to TRBD1. This CDR3 region has 17 residues. After removal of 2 bases from V and 4 bases from J, the junction contained 12 bases not matched to a gene. Germline V lookup: CDR1 SGDLS, CDR2 YYNGEE. Written as DNA, the CDR3 is TGTGCCAGCAGCGTTATCCCTACAGGGGTTGGGTACAATGAGCAGTTCTTC. The encoded protein is CASSVIPTGVGYNEQFF.

Here the CDR3 reads CASGARAGYGYTF. Here the CDR3 DNA reads TGCGCCAGCGGTGCTCGAGCAGGCTATGGCTACACCTTC. This chain joins TRBV5-1 and TRBJ1-2; D uncertain. The CDR3 runs to 13 residues. The germline V gene has CDR1 SGHRS and CDR2 YFSETQ. The germline V and J ends were trimmed by 7 bases and 4 bases, with 14 bases remaining between them. The variable domain in full, completed from reference TRBV5-1 and TRBJ1-2, reads KAGVTQTPRYLIKTRGQQVTLSCSPISGHRSVSWYQQTPGQGLQFLFEYFSETQRNKGNFPGRFSGRQFSNSRSEMNVSTLELGDSALYLCASGARAGYGYTFGSGTRLTVV.

V and J are TRBV5-1 and TRBJ2-5; D call uncertain. The ends were cut back, 0 bases at V and 5 bases at J, with 11 bases in the middle. This CDR3 region has 14 residues. Germline CDR1 SGHRS, CDR2 YFSETQ. CDR3 DNA: TGCGCCAGCAGCTTGGCCGGGTTCCGGGAGACCCAGTACTTC. Its translation: CASSLAGFRETQYF.

The rearrangement links TRBV3-1 to TRBJ1-5, with no clear D. Trimming removed 5 bases at V and 1 base at J, with 18 bases between. There are 17 residues in the CDR3. The V gene's germline CDR1 is LGHDT and CDR2 YNNKEL (reference sequence). In DNA form, the CDR3 reads TGTGCCAGCAGCTCCCGACCATTTTCGGGAAGCAATCAGCCCCAGCATTTT. Translation: CASSSRPFSGSNQPQHF.

The chain couples TRBV3-1 to TRBJ2-5, with 7 nucleotides matching TRBD2. Trimming at V came to 0 bases and at J to 3 bases, leaving 1 base not matched to a gene. The CDR3 spans 14 residues. The germline V gene encodes CDR1 LGHDT and CDR2 YNNKEL (reference sequence). CDR3 region: CASSQESGEETQYF. The CDR3 coding sequence is TGTGCCAGCAGCCAAGAAAGCGGGGAAGAGACCCAGTACTTC.

The chain recombines TRBV7-9 with TRBJ1-1; D is unclear. The CDR3 has 13 amino acids. V lost 8 bases and J lost 1, with 11 bases in between. CDR1 and CDR2 (germline): SEHNR, FQNEAQ (reference sequence). The DNA of the CDR3 is TGTGCCAGCGAAGGGCAATCGAACACTGAAGCTTTCTTT. This encodes CASEGQSNTEAFF.

This chain links TRBV10-3 with TRBJ2-3; TRBD1 aligns across 10 bases. The junction had 11 bases not matched to a gene; V was cut back by 4 bases and J by 7 bases. Germline CDR1 is ENHRY and CDR2 is SYGVKD. CDR3 length: 16 amino acids. CDR3 in amino acids: CAISALRQGAKYTQYF. The DNA of the CDR3 is TGTGCCATCAGTGCACTTCGACAGGGGGCGAAATATACGCAGTATTTT.

This chain joins TRBV12-3 or TRBV12-4 and TRBJ2-3; 8 bases map to TRBD1. The V and J ends lost 5 bases and 0 bases, in that order; junction bases with no gene match: 4. This CDR3 region has 15 residues. CDR3 in DNA: TGTGCCAGCAGTCCAGACAGGGGTAGCACAGATACGCAGTATTTT. This translates into CASSPDRGSTDTQYF.